This is a list of T cell receptor beta chains from one sample in a study of read filtering for tumor transcriptome and immune sequencing. One entry per CDR3 protein, called by TCRdb with MiXCR from the reads. The data show some 50,000 distinct CDR3 sequences, with about 20% seen just once and about 40% held by the top ten. Material: a population of CD138-negative cells sorted from bone marrow. All receptors derive from a donor aged 40 or over with multiple myeloma. The CDR3 runs from the conserved cysteine through the conserved F or W. D genes are given only for firm matches. Not all rows give a size; the values are once, few, many and, for expanded clones, a class.

d_call: -; clone_size: -; v_call: TRBV7-9; j_call: TRBJ2-7; cdr3_nt: TGTGCCAGCGGGGACACCTACGAGCAGTACTTC; cdr3_aa: CASGDTYEQYF
d_call: -; clone_size: many; v_call: TRBV28; j_call: TRBJ1-1; cdr3_nt: TGTGCCAGCAGCGCAGGGCGCACTGAAGCTTTCTTT; cdr3_aa: CASSAGRTEAFF
d_call: TRBD1; clone_size: -; v_call: TRBV20-1; j_call: TRBJ2-7; cdr3_nt: TGCAGTGCTAGAGATCCGGGACAGGGCCACGAGCAGTACTTC; cdr3_aa: CSARDPGQGHEQYF
d_call: -; clone_size: many; v_call: TRBV6-1; j_call: TRBJ1-5; cdr3_nt: TGTGCCAGCATGAGTGGCAATCAGCCCCAGCATTTT; cdr3_aa: CASMSGNQPQHF
d_call: -; clone_size: few; v_call: TRBV28; j_call: TRBJ1-2; cdr3_nt: TGTGCCAGCAGTATCATTCGGGACTTTGATGGCTACACCTTC; cdr3_aa: CASSIIRDFDGYTF
d_call: -; clone_size: many; v_call: TRBV4-1; j_call: TRBJ2-1; cdr3_nt: TGCGCCACCGCAGGGCTCAATGAGCAGTTCTTC; cdr3_aa: CATAGLNEQFF
d_call: -; clone_size: many; v_call: TRBV10-3; j_call: TRBJ2-7; cdr3_nt: TGTGCCATCAGTGACAGGGGCTACGAGCAGTACTTC; cdr3_aa: CAISDRGYEQYF
d_call: TRBD2; clone_size: many; v_call: TRBV15; j_call: TRBJ2-3; cdr3_nt: TGTGCCACCAGCTCGATGGGTACTAGCGGGAGTTACGATACGCAGTATTTT; cdr3_aa: CATSSMGTSGSYDTQYF
d_call: -; clone_size: many; v_call: TRBV29-1; j_call: TRBJ1-4; cdr3_nt: TGCAGCGTTTCTACAGGGAGGGATTTTGGTGAAAAACTGTTTTTT; cdr3_aa: CSVSTGRDFGEKLFF
d_call: -; clone_size: many; v_call: TRBV29-1; j_call: TRBJ2-3; cdr3_nt: TGCAGCGTCCCCGGGACGGCAAGCACAGATACGCAGTATTTT; cdr3_aa: CSVPGTASTDTQYF
d_call: TRBD2; clone_size: many; v_call: TRBV4-1; j_call: TRBJ2-5; cdr3_nt: TGCGCCAGCAGCCTGCAGGGACTAGCAGGTGGGGAGACCCAGTACTTC; cdr3_aa: CASSLQGLAGGETQYF
d_call: TRBD1; clone_size: -; v_call: TRBV5-1; j_call: TRBJ1-4; cdr3_nt: TGCGCCGGCAGCTTGGGGACCCGGGACAGGGGCATCGAAAAACTGTCTTTT; cdr3_aa: CAGSLGTRDRGIEKLSF
d_call: -; clone_size: many; v_call: TRBV29-1; j_call: TRBJ2-3; cdr3_nt: TGCAGCGTTGACGGGGTAGAGGGCACAGATACGCAGTATTTT; cdr3_aa: CSVDGVEGTDTQYF
d_call: -; clone_size: many; v_call: TRBV30; j_call: TRBJ2-7; cdr3_nt: TGTGCCTGGAGTCCCCGCTCCGAGCAGTACTTC; cdr3_aa: CAWSPRSEQYF
d_call: TRBD1; clone_size: -; v_call: TRBV15; j_call: TRBJ2-1; cdr3_nt: TGTGCCACCAGGACAGGGCTAGCTTGGGCCGACAATGAGCAGTTCTTC; cdr3_aa: CATRTGLAWADNEQFF
d_call: -; clone_size: many; v_call: TRBV4-3; j_call: TRBJ2-2; cdr3_nt: TGCGCCAGCAGGGCGACGAACACCGGGGAGCTGTTTTTT; cdr3_aa: CASRATNTGELFF
d_call: TRBD1; clone_size: many; v_call: TRBV5-4; j_call: TRBJ2-1; cdr3_nt: TGTGCCAGCAGCCAGGACAGGGGGAGCAATGAGCAGTTCTTC; cdr3_aa: CASSQDRGSNEQFF
d_call: -; clone_size: many; v_call: TRBV12-3/TRBV12-4; j_call: TRBJ2-2; cdr3_nt: TGTGCCAGCAGTTTGGGTACCGGGGAGCTGTTTTTT; cdr3_aa: CASSLGTGELFF
d_call: TRBD2; clone_size: -; v_call: TRBV7-2; j_call: TRBJ2-3; cdr3_nt: TGTGCCAGCAGCTTAGCCCCTTTTAGCGGGAGGGATACGCAGTATTTT; cdr3_aa: CASSLAPFSGRDTQYF
d_call: TRBD1; clone_size: many; v_call: TRBV6-2/TRBV6-3; j_call: TRBJ2-5; cdr3_nt: TGTGCCAGCAGTTACTCGCTAGCCGGGACAGCCCAAGAGACCCAGTACTTC; cdr3_aa: CASSYSLAGTAQETQYF
d_call: TRBD2; clone_size: -; v_call: TRBV7-9; j_call: TRBJ2-3; cdr3_nt: TGTGCCAGCAGCTTCCTGACTAGCGGGAGATCAGATACGCAGTATTTT; cdr3_aa: CASSFLTSGRSDTQYF
d_call: TRBD2; clone_size: many; v_call: TRBV30; j_call: TRBJ2-2; cdr3_nt: TGTGCCTGGAGTGTGAGGGAGGGCACCGGGGAGCTGTTTTTT; cdr3_aa: CAWSVREGTGELFF
d_call: -; clone_size: many; v_call: TRBV25-1; j_call: TRBJ2-1; cdr3_nt: TGTGCCAGCAGTGAGGTCACTGAGCAGTTCTTC; cdr3_aa: CASSEVTEQFF
d_call: -; clone_size: many; v_call: TRBV4-1; j_call: TRBJ2-3; cdr3_nt: TGCGCCAGCAGCCAAGAGGGGACGGTTAGCACAGATACGCAGTATTTT; cdr3_aa: CASSQEGTVSTDTQYF
d_call: -; clone_size: many; v_call: TRBV29-1; j_call: TRBJ2-1; cdr3_nt: TGCAGCGCTCGCCGGGACTGCTCCTACAATGAGCAGTTCTTC; cdr3_aa: CSARRDCSYNEQFF
d_call: -; clone_size: many; v_call: TRBV7-2; j_call: TRBJ2-1; cdr3_nt: TGTGCCAGCAGCTTAGGAAATTACAATGAGCAGTTCTTC; cdr3_aa: CASSLGNYNEQFF
d_call: TRBD1; clone_size: many; v_call: TRBV28; j_call: TRBJ1-1; cdr3_nt: TGTGCCAGCAGACAACGGACAGGGAGTAGTACTGAAGCTTTCTTT; cdr3_aa: CASRQRTGSSTEAFF
d_call: -; clone_size: many; v_call: TRBV6-5; j_call: TRBJ2-2; cdr3_nt: TGTGCCAGCAGTTTGGAGGCCAGGGAAATCATCGGGGAGCTGTTTTTT; cdr3_aa: CASSLEAREIIGELFF
d_call: -; clone_size: -; v_call: TRBV7-6; j_call: TRBJ2-1; cdr3_nt: TGTGCCAGCAGCTTAGCCGGTGGGGACATCGAGCAGTTCTTC; cdr3_aa: CASSLAGGDIEQFF
d_call: -; clone_size: many; v_call: TRBV13; j_call: TRBJ1-6; cdr3_nt: TGTGCCAGCAACATCCGAAGCAATAATTCACCCCTCCACTTT; cdr3_aa: CASNIRSNNSPLHF
d_call: TRBD2; clone_size: few; v_call: TRBV7-2; j_call: TRBJ2-1; cdr3_nt: TGTGCCAGCACCCCGGGCAGCGGGAGGGGTAATGAGCAGTTCTTC; cdr3_aa: CASTPGSGRGNEQFF
d_call: TRBD1; clone_size: many; v_call: TRBV20-1; j_call: TRBJ2-5; cdr3_nt: TGCAGTGCTAGAGTTCCCGTCAAGACGGGACAGGCTAGCCAAGAGACCCAGTACTTC; cdr3_aa: CSARVPVKTGQASQETQYF
d_call: TRBD1; clone_size: many; v_call: TRBV20-1; j_call: TRBJ1-1; cdr3_nt: TGCAGTGCTGAGACAGGGGGCGGCACTGAAGCTTTCTTT; cdr3_aa: CSAETGGGTEAFF
d_call: TRBD1; clone_size: many; v_call: TRBV28; j_call: TRBJ1-4; cdr3_nt: TGTGCCAGCAGGCGGACAGGCCCCGGGGAAAAACTGTTTTTT; cdr3_aa: CASRRTGPGEKLFF
d_call: TRBD2; clone_size: many; v_call: TRBV10-3; j_call: TRBJ2-2; cdr3_nt: TGTGCCATCAGTGAGCCTGCGTGGCGGGAGGGCCAGAAAACCGGGGAGCTGTTTTTT; cdr3_aa: CAISEPAWREGQKTGELFF
d_call: -; clone_size: -; v_call: TRBV12-3/TRBV12-4; j_call: TRBJ2-3; cdr3_nt: TGTGCCAGCCGCCCGGAGGCAGATACGCAGTATTTT; cdr3_aa: CASRPEADTQYF
d_call: TRBD2; clone_size: once; v_call: TRBV28; j_call: TRBJ2-2; cdr3_nt: TGTGCCAGCAGTTTCCCGGGACTAGCGGAAGCTGACACCGGGGAGCTGTTTTTT; cdr3_aa: CASSFPGLAEADTGELFF
d_call: -; clone_size: many; v_call: TRBV6-1; j_call: TRBJ2-1; cdr3_nt: TGTGCCACCCAGGGCGGACTTTTGGGCAATGAGCAGTTCTTC; cdr3_aa: CATQGGLLGNEQFF
d_call: -; clone_size: many; v_call: TRBV28; j_call: TRBJ1-4; cdr3_nt: TGTGCCAGCACCTCCTTGTCCCCCGGCGAAAAACTGTTTTTT; cdr3_aa: CASTSLSPGEKLFF
d_call: TRBD1; clone_size: many; v_call: TRBV4-3; j_call: TRBJ1-4; cdr3_nt: TGCGCCAGCATCGGAGGGGGCGCGGGGGAAAAACTGTTTTTT; cdr3_aa: CASIGGGAGEKLFF